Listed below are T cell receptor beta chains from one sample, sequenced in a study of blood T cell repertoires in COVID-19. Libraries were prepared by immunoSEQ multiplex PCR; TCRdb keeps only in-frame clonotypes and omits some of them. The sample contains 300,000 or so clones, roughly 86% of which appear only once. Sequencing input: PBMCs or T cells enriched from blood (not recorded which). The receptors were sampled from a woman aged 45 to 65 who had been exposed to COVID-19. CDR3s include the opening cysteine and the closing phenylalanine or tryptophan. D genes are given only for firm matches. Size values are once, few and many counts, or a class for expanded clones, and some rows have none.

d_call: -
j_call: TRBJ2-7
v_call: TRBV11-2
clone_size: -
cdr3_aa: CASSLTSSVVGEQYF
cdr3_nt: TGTGCCAGCAGCTTAACTAGCAGTGTGGTGGGGGAGCAGTACTTC

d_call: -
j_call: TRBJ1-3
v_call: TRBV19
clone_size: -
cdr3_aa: CASSPTGLGGNTIYF
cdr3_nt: TGTGCCAGTAGTCCAACAGGGCTAGGCGGAAACACCATATATTTT

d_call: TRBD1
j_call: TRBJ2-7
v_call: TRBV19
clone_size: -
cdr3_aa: CASSLLEVRDRVAYEQYF
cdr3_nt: TGTGCCAGTAGTCTCCTTGAGGTCCGGGACAGGGTTGCTTACGAGCAGTACTTC

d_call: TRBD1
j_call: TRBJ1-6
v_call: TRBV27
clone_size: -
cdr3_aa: CASRAGRQGIGSYNSPLHF
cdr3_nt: TGTGCCAGCAGGGCGGGTCGACAGGGGATCGGTTCCTATAATTCACCCCTCCACTTT

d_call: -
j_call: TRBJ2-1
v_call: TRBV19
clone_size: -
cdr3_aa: CASSIAGGDYNEQFF
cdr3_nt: TGTGCCAGTAGTATAGCCGGGGGTGACTACAATGAGCAGTTCTTC

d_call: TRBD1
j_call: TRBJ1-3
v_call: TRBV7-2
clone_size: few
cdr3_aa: CASSFRTGSSGNTIYF
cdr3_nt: TGTGCCAGCAGCTTTCGGACAGGGTCCTCTGGAAACACCATATATTTT

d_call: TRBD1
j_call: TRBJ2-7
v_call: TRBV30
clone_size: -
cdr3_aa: CAWSPGWGRDRTFYEQYF
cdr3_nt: TGTGCCTGGAGTCCGGGTTGGGGTCGGGACAGGACGTTCTACGAGCAGTACTTC

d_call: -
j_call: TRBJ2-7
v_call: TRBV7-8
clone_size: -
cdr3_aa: CASSLPSGAGSYEQYF
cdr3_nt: TGTGCCAGCAGCTTGCCCAGTGGCGCGGGTAGTTACGAGCAGTACTTC

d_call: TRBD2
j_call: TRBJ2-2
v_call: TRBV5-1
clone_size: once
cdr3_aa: CASSAGTSGKNTGELFF
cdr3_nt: TGCGCCAGCAGCGCTGGGACTAGCGGAAAAAACACCGGGGAGCTGTTTTTT

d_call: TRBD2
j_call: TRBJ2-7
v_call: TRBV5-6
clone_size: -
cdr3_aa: CASSRGGRRPGFSEQYF
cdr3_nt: TGTGCCAGCAGCCGCGGGGGGCGGAGACCAGGATTTTCCGAGCAGTACTTC

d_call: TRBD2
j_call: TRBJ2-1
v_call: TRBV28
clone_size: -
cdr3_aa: CASRGLAGRTSYNEQFF
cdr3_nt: TGTGCCAGCAGGGGACTAGCGGGTCGGACTTCCTACAATGAGCAGTTCTTC

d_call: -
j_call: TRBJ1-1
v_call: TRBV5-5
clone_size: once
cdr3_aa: CASSLVTVNTEAFF
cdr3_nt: TGTGCCAGCAGCTTGGTGACTGTGAACACTGAAGCTTTCTTT

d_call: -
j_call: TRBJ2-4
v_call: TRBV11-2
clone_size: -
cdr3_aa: CASSRTSQDPGTKNIQYF
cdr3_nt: TGTGCCAGCAGTCGAACCTCCCAGGATCCGGGGACCAAAAACATTCAGTACTTC

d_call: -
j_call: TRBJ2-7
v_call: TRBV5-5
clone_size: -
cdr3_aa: CASSAGPYTYEQYF
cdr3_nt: TGTGCCAGCAGCGCGGGACCGTATACCTACGAGCAGTACTTC

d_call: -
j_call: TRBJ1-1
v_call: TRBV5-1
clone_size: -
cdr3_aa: CASADRNTEAFF
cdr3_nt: TGCGCCAGCGCCGACAGGAACACTGAAGCTTTCTTT

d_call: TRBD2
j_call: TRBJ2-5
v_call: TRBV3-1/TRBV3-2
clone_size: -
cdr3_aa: CASSQGPSGERETQYF
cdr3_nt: TGTGCCAGCAGCCAAGGTCCTAGCGGGGAGAGGGAGACCCAGTACTTC

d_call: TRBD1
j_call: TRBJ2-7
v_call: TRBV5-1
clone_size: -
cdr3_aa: CASWKGQSSYEQYF
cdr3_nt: TGCGCCAGCTGGAAGGGACAGAGCTCCTACGAGCAGTACTTC

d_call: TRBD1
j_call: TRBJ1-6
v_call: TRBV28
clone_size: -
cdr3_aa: CASSTQTGWNSPLHF
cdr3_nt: TGTGCCAGCAGTACCCAGACAGGGTGGAATTCACCCCTCCACTTT

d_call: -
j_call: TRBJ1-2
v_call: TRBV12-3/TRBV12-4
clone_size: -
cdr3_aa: CASSLGTVGGYTF
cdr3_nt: TGTGCCAGCAGTTTAGGGACAGTGGGTGGCTACACCTTC

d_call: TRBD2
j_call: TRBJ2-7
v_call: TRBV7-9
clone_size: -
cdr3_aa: CASSPATVSGKQYF
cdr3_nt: TGTGCCAGCAGCCCCGCCACGGTCAGCGGGAAGCAGTACTTC

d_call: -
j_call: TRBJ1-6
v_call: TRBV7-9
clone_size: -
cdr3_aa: CASGLGQSGSPLHF
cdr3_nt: TGTGCCAGCGGGCTTGGGCAATCGGGGTCACCCCTCCACTTT

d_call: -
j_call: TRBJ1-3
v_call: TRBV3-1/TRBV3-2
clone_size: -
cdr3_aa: CASSQDQGTHSGNTIYF
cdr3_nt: TGTGCCAGCAGCCAAGATCAGGGGACCCACTCTGGAAACACCATATATTTT

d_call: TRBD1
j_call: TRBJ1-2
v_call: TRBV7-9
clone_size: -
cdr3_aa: CASSLDSYRGDYGYTF
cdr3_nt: TGTGCCAGCAGCTTAGATTCTTACAGGGGGGACTATGGCTACACCTTC

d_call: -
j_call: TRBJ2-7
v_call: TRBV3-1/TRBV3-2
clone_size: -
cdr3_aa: CASRQGTYEQYF
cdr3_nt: TGTGCCAGCAGGCAGGGTACCTACGAGCAGTACTTC

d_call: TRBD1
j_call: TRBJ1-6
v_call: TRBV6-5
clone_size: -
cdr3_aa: CASSSGGTDNSPLHF
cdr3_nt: TGTGCCAGCAGCTCAGGCGGGACAGATAATTCACCCCTCCACTTT

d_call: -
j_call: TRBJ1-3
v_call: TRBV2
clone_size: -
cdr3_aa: CASTARGNTIYF
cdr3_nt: TGTGCCAGCACCGCGCGTGGAAACACCATATATTTT

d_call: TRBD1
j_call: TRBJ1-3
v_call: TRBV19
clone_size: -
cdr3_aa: CASSIWTGGNTIYF
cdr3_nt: TGTGCCAGTAGTATCTGGACAGGTGGAAACACCATATATTTT

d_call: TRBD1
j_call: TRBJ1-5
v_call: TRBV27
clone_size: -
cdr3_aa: CASSLLTGEGHQPQHF
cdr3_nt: TGTGCCAGCAGTTTACTGACAGGGGAGGGGCATCAGCCCCAGCATTTT

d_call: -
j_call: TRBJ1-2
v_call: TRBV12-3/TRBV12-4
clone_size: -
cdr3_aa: CASSLGGLGYTF
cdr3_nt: TGTGCCAGCAGTTTGGGGGGGTTGGGCTACACCTTC

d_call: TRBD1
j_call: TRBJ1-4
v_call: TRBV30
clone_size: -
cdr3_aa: CAWTGQGKSEKLFF
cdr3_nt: TGTGCCTGGACAGGACAGGGGAAAAGTGAAAAACTGTTTTTT

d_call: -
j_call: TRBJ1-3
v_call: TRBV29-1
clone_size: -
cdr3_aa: CSVEGGTGSGNTIYF
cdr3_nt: TGCAGCGTTGAAGGCGGGACGGGATCTGGAAACACCATATATTTT

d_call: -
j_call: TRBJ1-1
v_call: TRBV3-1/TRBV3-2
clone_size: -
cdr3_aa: CASSQDRKAFF
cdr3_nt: TGTGCCAGCAGCCAAGATAGAAAGGCTTTCTTT

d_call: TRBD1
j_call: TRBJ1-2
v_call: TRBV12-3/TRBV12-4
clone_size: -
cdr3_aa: CASSLTGTGYTF
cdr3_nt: TGTGCCAGCAGTTTGACAGGGACCGGCTACACCTTC

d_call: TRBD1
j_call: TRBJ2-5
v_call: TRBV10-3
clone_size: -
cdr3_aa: CAISGGTGSETQYF
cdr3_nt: TGTGCCATCAGTGGAGGGACAGGGTCGGAGACCCAGTACTTC

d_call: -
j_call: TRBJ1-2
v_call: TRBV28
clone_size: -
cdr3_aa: CASSPLSAGDYTF
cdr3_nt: TGTGCCAGCAGTCCCCTCAGTGCAGGGGACTACACCTTC

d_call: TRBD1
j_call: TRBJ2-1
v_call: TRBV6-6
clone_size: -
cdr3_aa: CASSRDRVPYNEQFF
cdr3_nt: TGTGCCAGCAGTCGGGACAGGGTGCCCTACAATGAGCAGTTCTTC

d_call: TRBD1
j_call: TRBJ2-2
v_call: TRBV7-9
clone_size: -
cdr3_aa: CASSSDRVTGELFF
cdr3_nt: TGTGCCAGCAGCTCGGACAGGGTAACCGGGGAGCTGTTTTTT

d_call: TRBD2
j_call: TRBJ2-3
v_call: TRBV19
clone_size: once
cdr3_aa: CASSSSGGADTQYF
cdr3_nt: TGTGCCAGTAGTTCAAGCGGGGGGGCGGATACGCAGTATTTT

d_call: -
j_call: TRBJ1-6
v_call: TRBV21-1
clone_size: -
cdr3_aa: CASSKEEGRRVNSPLHF
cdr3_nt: TGTGCCAGCAGCAAAGAAGAGGGTAGGAGAGTTAATTCACCCCTCCACTTT

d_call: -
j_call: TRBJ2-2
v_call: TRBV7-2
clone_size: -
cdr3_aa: CASSLSRLGLLNTGELFF
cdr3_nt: TGTGCCAGCAGCTTAAGTAGGTTGGGACTCTTGAACACCGGGGAGCTGTTTTTT

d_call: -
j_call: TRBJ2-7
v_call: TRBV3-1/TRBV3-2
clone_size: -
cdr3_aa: CASSQVNEQYF
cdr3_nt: TGTGCCAGCAGCCAAGTCAACGAGCAGTACTTC

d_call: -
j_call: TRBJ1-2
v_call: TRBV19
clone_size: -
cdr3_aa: CASSINGFLGGYTF
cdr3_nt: TGTGCCAGTAGTATAAACGGTTTCCTAGGTGGCTACACCTTC

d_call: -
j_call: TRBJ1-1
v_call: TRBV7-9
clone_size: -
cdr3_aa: CASSSKIRNTEAFF
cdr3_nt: TGTGCCAGCAGCTCTAAGATTAGGAACACTGAAGCTTTCTTT

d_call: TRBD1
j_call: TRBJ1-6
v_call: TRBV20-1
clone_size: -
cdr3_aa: CSATGQAPLHF
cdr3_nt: TGCAGTGCAACAGGACAGGCACCCCTCCACTTT

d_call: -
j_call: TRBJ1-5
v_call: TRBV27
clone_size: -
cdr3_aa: CASSSGQGTGNQPQHF
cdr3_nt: -

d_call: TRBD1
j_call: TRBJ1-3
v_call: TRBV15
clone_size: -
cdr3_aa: CATKAGQGAVSSGNTIYF
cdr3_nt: TGTGCCACCAAGGCGGGACAGGGGGCCGTAAGCTCTGGAAACACCATATATTTT

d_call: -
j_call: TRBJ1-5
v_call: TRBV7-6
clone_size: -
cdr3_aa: CASSLDIGSNQPQHF
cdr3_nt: TGTGCCAGCAGCTTAGACATTGGTAGCAATCAGCCCCAGCATTTT

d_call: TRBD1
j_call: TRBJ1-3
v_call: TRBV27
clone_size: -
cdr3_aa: CASRGQGVSGNTIYF
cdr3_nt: TGTGCCAGCCGCGGACAGGGAGTCTCTGGAAACACCATATATTTT

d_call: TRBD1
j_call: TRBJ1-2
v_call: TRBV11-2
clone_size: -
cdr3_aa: CASSLDWTGVVGYTF
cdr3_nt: TGTGCCAGCAGCTTAGATTGGACAGGGGTGGTTGGCTACACCTTC

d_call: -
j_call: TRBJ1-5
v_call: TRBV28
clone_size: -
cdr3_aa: CASTPRGEFSNQPQHF
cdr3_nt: TGTGCCAGCACTCCACGCGGGGAATTTAGCAATCAGCCCCAGCATTTT

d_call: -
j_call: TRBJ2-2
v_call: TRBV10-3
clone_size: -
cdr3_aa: CATITGKGTGELFF
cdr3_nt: TGTGCCACGATAACAGGGAAGGGCACCGGGGAGCTGTTTTTT

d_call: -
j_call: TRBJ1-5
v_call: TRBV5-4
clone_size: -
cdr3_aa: CASSPRAGPNQPQHF
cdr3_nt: TGTGCCAGCAGCCCGCGGGCAGGACCCAATCAGCCCCAGCATTTT

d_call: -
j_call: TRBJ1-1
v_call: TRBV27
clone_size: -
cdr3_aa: CASSFDKPSSSTEAFF
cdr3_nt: TGTGCCAGCAGTTTCGATAAGCCTTCATCGAGTACTGAAGCTTTCTTT

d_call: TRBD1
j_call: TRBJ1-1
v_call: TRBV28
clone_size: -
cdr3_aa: CASSSAGTGTSEAFF
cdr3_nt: TGTGCCAGCAGTTCCGCCGGGACAGGGACCTCTGAAGCTTTCTTT

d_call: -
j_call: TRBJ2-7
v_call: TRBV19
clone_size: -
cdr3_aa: CAGGAGGTYEQYF
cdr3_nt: TGTGCCGGCGGGGCAGGGGGTACCTACGAGCAGTACTTC

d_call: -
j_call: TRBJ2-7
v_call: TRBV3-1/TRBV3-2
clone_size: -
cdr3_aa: CASSQTGSGYEQYF
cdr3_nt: TGTGCCAGCAGCCAAACGGGGTCGGGATACGAGCAGTACTTC

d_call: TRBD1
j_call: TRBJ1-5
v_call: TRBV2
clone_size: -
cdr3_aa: CASSDPPRGRNQPQHF
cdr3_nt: TGTGCCAGCAGTGACCCCCCCAGGGGGCGTAATCAGCCCCAGCATTTT

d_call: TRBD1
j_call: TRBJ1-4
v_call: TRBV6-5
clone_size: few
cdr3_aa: CASSSGQVGEKLFF
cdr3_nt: TGTGCCAGCAGCTCCGGACAGGTGGGGGAAAAACTGTTTTTT

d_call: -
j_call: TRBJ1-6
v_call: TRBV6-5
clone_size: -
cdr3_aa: CASSYGHSPLHF
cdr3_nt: TGTGCCAGCAGTTACGGGCACTCACCCCTCCACTTT

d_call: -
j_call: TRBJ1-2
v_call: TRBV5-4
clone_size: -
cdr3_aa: CASSARDSGYTF
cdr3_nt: TGTGCCAGCAGCGCTCGGGACTCGGGCTACACCTTC